This T cell receptor (beta chain) was retrieved from a study of CD8 T cells in ankylosing spondylitis. Study-wide results and limits: Prior literature has documented some motif variants in synovial fluid and blood from reactive arthritis. Disease-associated clones were reportedly significantly overrepresented in matched ankylosing spondylitis synovial fluid. With a CD8+ phenotype, disease-linked clones were relatively rare in peripheral blood. A motif of 8 or 9 highly homologous TCR beta variants was seen as apparently characteristic of ankylosing spondylitis blood.

The authors made TCR beta libraries by quantitative 5'-RACE with molecular barcodes. A single record per CDR3 protein comes from TCRdb applying MiXCR to the 5' RACE reads. The repertoire holds about 540,000 distinct CDR3 sequences, about 12% seen once, with around 6.8% in the top ten. The ends were cut back, 5 bases at V and 11 bases at J, with 19 bases in the middle. The germline gives CDR1 SGHRS, CDR2 YFSETQ. The CDR3 contains 14 residues. This clonotype was observed a few times. Its antigen remains unknown. V usage is TRBV5-1 and J usage is TRBJ1-4, with a weak D call TRBD1 (5 bases). Sequencing was carried out using blood, either unsorted or a sorted T cell fraction (not recorded which). The receptor comes from a male donor with ankylosing spondylitis. The CDR3 sequence: CASSAREGEEKLFF. CDR3 DNA sequence: TGCGCCAGCAGTGCTAGAGAAGGGGAGGAGAAACTGTTTTTT.